Listed below are T cell receptor beta chains from one sample, sequenced in a study of blood T cells in healthy people across ages. TCRdb analysed the 5' RACE reads with MiXCR anew, one entry per CDR3 protein. The repertoire holds roughly 1.4 million distinct CDR3 sequences, with around 59% as singletons. Input material: blood. The source of these receptors is a man aged 18 to 35 in good health. Each CDR3 is given with its conserved first and last residue. Fields, in order: V gene, clone size, J gene, CDR3 protein. Size tells how often a clone was seen (once, few, many) or the class of an expanded clone, and some rows leave it out.

>TRBV12-5|-|TRBJ1-4
CASGLDRVINEKLFF
>TRBV11-2|-|TRBJ2-7
CASSLDRGIQYF
>TRBV7-2|-|TRBJ2-3
CASSLPRGRADTQYF
>TRBV20-1|-|TRBJ2-3
CSASRDPNYADTDTQYF
>TRBV27|few|TRBJ2-7
CASSLPGANLPTYEQYF
>TRBV12-3/TRBV12-4|-|TRBJ2-7
CASSPRTSSEQYF
>TRBV5-1|-|TRBJ2-2
CASRSSDSNTGELFF
>TRBV7-9|-|TRBJ2-7
CASSTWDSTSYEQYF
>TRBV4-1|-|TRBJ1-5
CASSQGGQGRINQPQHF
>TRBV9|-|TRBJ2-7
CASSVALAGVGEQYF
>TRBV7-2|-|TRBJ2-3
CASSSRVYGTDTQYF
>TRBV20-1|-|TRBJ2-5
CSARDFMGQQETQYF
>TRBV29-1|-|TRBJ2-5
CSVEYGLQETQYF
>TRBV6-5|few|TRBJ2-3
CASSYSSLAGVRSTDTQYF
>TRBV12-3/TRBV12-4|few|TRBJ2-5
CASSQGGWGTDQETQYF
>TRBV6-5|-|TRBJ2-1
CASSYRDRDNEQFF
>TRBV27|few|TRBJ2-7
CASSPRQGIDEQYF
>TRBV12-3/TRBV12-4|few|TRBJ2-3
CASSRDASTDTQYF
>TRBV9|-|-
CASSAGGGGAFYEQYF
>TRBV5-6|-|TRBJ2-7
CASSDGTGGAEQYF
>TRBV7-6|-|TRBJ2-7
CASSFGGNDNGQYF
>TRBV18|-|TRBJ1-2
CASSHGGQGPYGYTF
>TRBV2|few|TRBJ2-3
CASRVPRRNSEATDTQYF